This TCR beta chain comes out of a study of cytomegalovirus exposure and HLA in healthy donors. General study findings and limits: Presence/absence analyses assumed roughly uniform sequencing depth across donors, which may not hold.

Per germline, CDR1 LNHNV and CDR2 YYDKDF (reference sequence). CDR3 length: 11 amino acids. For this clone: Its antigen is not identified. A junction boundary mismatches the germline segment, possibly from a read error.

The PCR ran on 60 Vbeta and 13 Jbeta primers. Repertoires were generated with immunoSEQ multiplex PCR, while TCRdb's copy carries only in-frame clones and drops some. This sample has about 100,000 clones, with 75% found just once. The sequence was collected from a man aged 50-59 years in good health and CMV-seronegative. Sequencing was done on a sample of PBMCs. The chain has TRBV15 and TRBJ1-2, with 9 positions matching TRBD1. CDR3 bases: TGTGCCACCGGGGCCACAGGGGGCATATCCTTC. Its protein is CATGATGGISF.